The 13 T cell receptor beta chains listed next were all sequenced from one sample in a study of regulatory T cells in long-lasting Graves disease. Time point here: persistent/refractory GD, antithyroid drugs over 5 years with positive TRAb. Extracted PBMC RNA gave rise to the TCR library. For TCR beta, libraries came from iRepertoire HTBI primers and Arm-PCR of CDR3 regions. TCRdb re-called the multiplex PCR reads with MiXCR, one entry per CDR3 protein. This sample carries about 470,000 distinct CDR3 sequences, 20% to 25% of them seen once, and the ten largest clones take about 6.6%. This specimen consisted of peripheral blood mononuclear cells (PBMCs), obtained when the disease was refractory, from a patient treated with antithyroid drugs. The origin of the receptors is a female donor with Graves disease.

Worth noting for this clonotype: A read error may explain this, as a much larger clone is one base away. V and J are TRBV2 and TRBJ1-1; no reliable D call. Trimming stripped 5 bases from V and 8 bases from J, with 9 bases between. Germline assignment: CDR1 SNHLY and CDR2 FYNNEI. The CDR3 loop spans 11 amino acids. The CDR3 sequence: CASSKGREAFF. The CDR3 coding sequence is TGTGCCAGCAGTAAGGGAAGGGAAGCTTTCTTT.

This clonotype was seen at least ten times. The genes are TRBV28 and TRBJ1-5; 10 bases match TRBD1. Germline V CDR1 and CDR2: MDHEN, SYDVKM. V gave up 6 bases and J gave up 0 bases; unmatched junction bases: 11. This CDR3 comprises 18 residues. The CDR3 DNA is TGTGCCAGCAGCAGAGGACAGGGGGAGACCTATAGCAATCAGCCCCAGCATTTT. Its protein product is CASSRGQGETYSNQPQHF.

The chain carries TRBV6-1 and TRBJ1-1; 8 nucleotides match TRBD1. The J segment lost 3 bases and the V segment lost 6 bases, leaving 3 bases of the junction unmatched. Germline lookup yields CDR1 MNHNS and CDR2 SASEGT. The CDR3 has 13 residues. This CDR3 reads CASRGTGDTEAFF. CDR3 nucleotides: TGTGCCAGCAGGGGGACAGGAGACACTGAAGCTTTCTTT.

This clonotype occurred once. CDR3 sequence: CASSSTTGVTDTQYF. The DNA of the CDR3 is TGTGCCAGCAGCTCGACTACGGGGGTAACAGATACGCAGTATTTT. The rearrangement joins TRBV7-2 to TRBJ2-3, with a tentative D call TRBD2 (6 bases). The CDR3 consists of 15 residues. The V gene's germline CDR1 is SGHTA and CDR2 FQGNSA. V was cut by 4 bases and J by 3 bases, with 14 bases left in between.

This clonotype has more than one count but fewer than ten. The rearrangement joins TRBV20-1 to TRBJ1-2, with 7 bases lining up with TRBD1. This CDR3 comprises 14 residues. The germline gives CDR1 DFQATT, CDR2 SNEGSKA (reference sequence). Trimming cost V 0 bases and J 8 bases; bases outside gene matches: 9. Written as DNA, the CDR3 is TGCAGTGCTAGAGATCGGACAGGCCTCTGGGGCTACACCTTC. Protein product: CSARDRTGLWGYTF.

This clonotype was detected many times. This CDR3 is CASSPDTSSGNTIYF. CDR3 in DNA: TGTGCCAGCAGTCCAGACACTAGCTCTGGAAACACCATATATTTT. The rearrangement uses TRBV28 and TRBJ1-3; D not resolved. This CDR3 is 15 amino acids long. The germline CDR1 and CDR2 sequences are MDHEN and SYDVKM. The V gene lost 5 bases and the J gene lost 0 bases, with 11 bases spanning the gap.

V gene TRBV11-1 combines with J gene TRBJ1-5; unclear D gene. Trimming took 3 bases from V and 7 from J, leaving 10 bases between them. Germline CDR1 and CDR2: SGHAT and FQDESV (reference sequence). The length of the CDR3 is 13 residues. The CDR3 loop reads CASSLYAGQPQHF. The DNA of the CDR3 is TGTGCCAGCAGCTTGTATGCGGGGCAGCCCCAGCATTTT.

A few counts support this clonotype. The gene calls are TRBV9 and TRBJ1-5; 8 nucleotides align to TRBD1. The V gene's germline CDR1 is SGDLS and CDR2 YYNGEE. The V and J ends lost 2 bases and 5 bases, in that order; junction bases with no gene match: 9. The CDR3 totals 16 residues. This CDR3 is CASSVGTGDTDQPQHF. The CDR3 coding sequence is TGTGCCAGCAGCGTGGGGACAGGAGATACGGATCAGCCCCAGCATTTT.

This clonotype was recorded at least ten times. This chain's CDR3 is CASSYNLALSSNQPQHF. For the CDR3, the DNA is TGTGCCAGCAGCTATAACCTAGCTCTGTCTAGCAATCAGCCCCAGCATTTT. The chain is built from TRBV12-3 or TRBV12-4 and TRBJ1-5; D not resolved. This CDR3 region has 17 residues. V was clipped by 6 bases and J by 0 bases, with 18 bases between them.

The CDR3 coding sequence is TGTGCCAGCAGCTTTCTTAGCGGTGATAGTTCCTACGAGCAGTACTTC. Its protein product is CASSFLSGDSSYEQYF. This chain connects TRBV5-6 to TRBJ2-7; perhaps TRBD2 as D (6 bases). The CDR3 runs 16 residues. Germline CDR1 is SGHDT and CDR2 is YYEEEE. V gave up 2 bases and J gave up 1 base, with 16 bases separating them.

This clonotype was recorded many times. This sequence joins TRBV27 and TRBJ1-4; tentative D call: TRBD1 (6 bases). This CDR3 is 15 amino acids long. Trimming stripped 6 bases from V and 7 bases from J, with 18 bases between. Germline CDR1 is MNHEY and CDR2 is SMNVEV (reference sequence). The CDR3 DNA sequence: TGTGCCAGCAGCAACCTACAGGGTTTGGGTGAAAAACTGTTTTTT. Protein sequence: CASSNLQGLGEKLFF.

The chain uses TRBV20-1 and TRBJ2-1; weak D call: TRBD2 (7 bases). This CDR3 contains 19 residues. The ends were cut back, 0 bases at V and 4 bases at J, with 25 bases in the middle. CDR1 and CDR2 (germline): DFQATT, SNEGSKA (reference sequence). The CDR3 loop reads CSARDLARAGGGLYNEQFF. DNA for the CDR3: TGCAGTGCTAGAGATCTGGCGAGAGCTGGGGGGGGCCTTTACAATGAGCAGTTCTTC.

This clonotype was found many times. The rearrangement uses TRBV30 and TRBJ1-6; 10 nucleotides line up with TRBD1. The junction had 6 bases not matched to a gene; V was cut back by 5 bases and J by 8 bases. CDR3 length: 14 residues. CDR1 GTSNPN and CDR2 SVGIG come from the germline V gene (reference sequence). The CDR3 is CAWVPGQGHSPLHF. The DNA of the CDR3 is TGTGCCTGGGTACCGGGACAGGGGCATTCACCCCTCCACTTT.